The 28 T cell receptor beta chains listed next were all sequenced from one sample in a study of Graves' ophthalmopathy and Graves' hyperthyroidism (dated 2018 in TCRdb). The run used an Illumina HiSeq 2000. For repertoire sequencing, TCR beta CDR3 regions were amplified from RNA transcripts. The first round was an RT-PCR using HTBI primers with the Qiagen OneStep RT-PCR kit, and this first round was followed by a second-round multiplex PCR, then size selection and purification. The public reads were run again by TCRdb, first through fastp at Q25 and then through MiXCR, and only productive beta chains were kept. Rows merge per CDR3 protein into single entries with the most common DNA and genes. This sample gives hundreds of thousands of distinct CDR3 sequences in total; roughly 39% of them show up just once. Together, the top ten hold over 2.5% of the sample. Sequences were obtained from peripheral blood. These receptors all come from an adult man with Graves' ophthalmopathy.

The chain uses TRBV30 and TRBJ1-2, with TRBD1 as a possible D gene (5 bases). Germline lookup yields CDR1 GTSNPN and CDR2 SVGIG (reference sequence). CDR3 length equals 15 residues. Trimming pared 2 bases from V and 4 bases from J, leaving 17 bases between. CDR3 loop: CAWSLGTETPYGYTF. CDR3 bases: TGTGCCTGGAGTCTTGGGACCGAAACTCCCTATGGCTACACCTTC.

The chain recombines TRBV7-6 with TRBJ1-1; D not certain. The CDR3 runs 15 residues. V lost 8 bases to trimming and J lost 4 bases, with 20 bases between them. Per the germline V gene, CDR1 is SGHVS and CDR2 is FNYEAQ. The CDR3 region has the DNA TGTGCCAGCTCACCTCTGGACCTTAGGAGCACTGAAGCTTTCTTT. It yields the protein CASSPLDLRSTEAFF. Full variable domain (rest looked up from reference TRBV7-6 and TRBJ1-1): GAGVSQSPRYKVTKRGQDVALRCDPISGHVSLYWYRQALGQGPEFLTYFNYEAQQDKSGLPNDRFSAERPEGSISTLTIQRTEQRDSAMYRCASSPLDLRSTEAFFGQGTRLTVV.

The rearrangement links TRBV25-1 to TRBJ1-4, with TRBD1 matching over 9 bases. There are 14 residues in the CDR3. The junction had 8 bases not matched to a gene; V was cut back by 5 bases and J by 10 bases. CDR1 is MGHDK and CDR2 is SYGVNS in the germline V gene. CDR3 bases: TGTGCCAGCAGTACGACAGGGGGGGCTGGAAAACTGTTTTTT. It is translated as CASSTTGGAGKLFF. Filled out from reference TRBV25-1 and TRBJ1-4, the complete variable domain reads EADIYQTPRYLVIGTGKKITLECSQTMGHDKMYWYQQDPGMELHLIHYSYGVNSTEKGDLSSESTVSRIRTEHFPLTLESARPSHTSQYLCASSTTGGAGKLFFGSGTQLSVL.

The chain couples TRBV5-1 to TRBJ2-6; TRBD1 matches at 7 bases. The V and J ends lost 7 bases and 11 bases, in that order; junction bases with no gene match: 9. There are 13 residues in the CDR3. Germline assignment: CDR1 SGHRS and CDR2 YFSETQ. The CDR3 reads CASGQAGTYVLTF. For the CDR3, the DNA is TGCGCCAGCGGACAGGCTGGTACCTACGTCCTGACTTTC.

The chain combines TRBV2 with TRBJ2-6, with TRBD1 matching over 10 bases. Germline lookup yields CDR1 SNHLY and CDR2 FYNNEI. The CDR3 consists of 16 residues. J gave up 2 bases and V 6 bases, and 4 bases lay outside the gene matches. CDR3 DNA: TGTGCCAGCAGCTCGGGGACAGGGGCTGGGGCCAACGTCCTGACTTTC. Protein product: CASSSGTGAGANVLTF.

This clonotype was observed at least ten times. The V and J genes are TRBV12-3 or TRBV12-4 and TRBJ1-6, with D maybe TRBD1 (5 bases). V dropped 8 bases and J dropped 9 bases, with 11 bases sitting between them. The CDR3 sequence is 12 residues long. In DNA, the CDR3 is TGTGCCAGCCGGGGCGGGGGTTCACCCCTCCACTTT. Amino acid sequence: CASRGGGSPLHF.

This clonotype was seen repeatedly, ten times or more. The chain joins TRBV19 to TRBJ1-5; no clear D gene. Per the germline V gene, CDR1 is LNHDA and CDR2 is SQIVND (reference sequence). The CDR3 consists of 15 residues. V shed 7 bases and J shed 0 bases, with 13 bases lying between them. As DNA, the CDR3 is TGTGCCAGTACCCTAGACGGTAATAGCAATCAGCCCCAGCATTTT. It encodes CASTLDGNSNQPQHF. The entire variable domain, with the rest obtained from reference TRBV19 and TRBJ1-5, is as follows: DGGITQSPKYLFRKEGQNVTLSCEQNLNHDAMYWYRQDPGQGLRLIYYSQIVNDFQKGDIAEGYSVSREKKESFPLTVTSAQKNPTAFYLCASTLDGNSNQPQHFGDGTRLSIL.

The chain combines TRBV25-1 with TRBJ1-4, with D possibly matching TRBD1 (6 bases). Germline V CDR1 and CDR2: MGHDK, SYGVNS. The CDR3 is 14 amino acids. Between the trimmed V and J ends, which lost 7 bases and 7 bases, there was a span of 16 bases. CDR3 nucleotide sequence: TGTGCCAGCATTGGACGGGGGCGCGGTGAAAAACTGTTTTTT. This translates into CASIGRGRGEKLFF.

Comments on this clonotype: A junction end diverges from the germline sequence, so it may reflect a read error. The chain links TRBV7-3 to TRBJ2-5, with a tentative D call TRBD2 (6 bases). The J call may be faulty, since TRBJ2-1 better matches the DNA end. Germline assignment: CDR1 SGHTA and CDR2 FQGTGA. The CDR3 runs 14 residues. The DNA of the CDR3 is TGTCCCAGCAGCCCTAGGCGGGACTCGGACGAGCAGTTCTTC. Translation gives CPSSPRRDSDEQFF.

This chain connects TRBV7-3 to TRBJ1-1; D not resolved. CDR1 is SGHTA and CDR2 is FQGTGA in the germline V gene. The CDR3 contains 15 residues. Trimming left V 4 bases short and J 0 bases short, with 12 bases between. In DNA, the CDR3 is TGTGCCAGCAGCTCCGACCGGGTCCTGAACACTGAAGCTTTCTTT. It encodes CASSSDRVLNTEAFF.

This clonotype was seen many times. The chain recombines TRBV7-9 with TRBJ1-4; 7 bases fit TRBD1. The CDR3 has 17 residues. Trimming cost V 5 bases and J 1 base; bases outside gene matches: 10. Germline lookup yields CDR1 SEHNR and CDR2 FQNEAQ (reference sequence). The CDR3 DNA reads TGTGCCAGCAGCCCACGGACAGGAGGTGGAACTAATGAAAAACTGTTTTTT. Amino acids: CASSPRTGGGTNEKLFF.

This clonotype was detected many times. The CDR3 DNA reads TGTGCCACCAGCAGAAAACAGGGAGAATCACCCCTCCACTTT. It is translated as CATSRKQGESPLHF. This sequence joins TRBV15 and TRBJ1-6, with D maybe TRBD1 (6 bases). The V end lost 2 bases, the J end lost 10 bases, and 12 bases lay between the germline ends. Germline V gives CDR1 LNHNV, CDR2 YYDKDF (reference sequence). This CDR3 is 14 amino acids long.

The chain combines TRBV4-3 with TRBJ2-7, with D perhaps given as TRBD1 or TRBD2 (5 bases each). V was shortened by 0 bases and J by 4 bases, with 19 bases between the two germline ends. Germline CDR1 reads LGHNA; CDR2 reads YSLEER. This CDR3 comprises 17 residues. The CDR3 loop reads CASSQDYTGTASYEQYF. In DNA, the CDR3 is TGCGCCAGCAGCCAAGATTATACCGGGACCGCCTCTTACGAGCAGTACTTC.

For this clonotype: The junction departs from the called germline gene at one end, perhaps through a read error. The rearrangement links TRBV10-3 to TRBJ2-7; maybe TRBD2 (5 bases). The CDR3 is 13 amino acids. CDR1 and CDR2 (germline): ENHRY, SYGVKD. The CDR3 sequence is CASSCLATYEQYF. The CDR3, as DNA: TGTGCCAGCAGTTGTCTAGCTACCTACGAGCAGTACTTC.

This clonotype was seen many times. This sequence joins TRBV10-3 and TRBJ2-7, with 7 bases lining up with TRBD1. The CDR3 extends over 13 amino acids. Trimming cost V 2 bases and J 6 bases; bases outside gene matches: 4. Germline CDR1 is ENHRY and CDR2 is SYGVKD. The CDR3 here is CAISERQGGEQYF. As DNA, the CDR3 is TGTGCCATCAGTGAGAGACAGGGTGGCGAGCAGTACTTC.

This clonotype was seen only a few times. The chain uses TRBV20-1 and TRBJ1-3, with no clear D. The CDR3 length is 14 residues. CDR1 DFQATT and CDR2 SNEGSKA come from the germline V gene (reference sequence). V was cut by 1 base and J by 0 bases, with 7 bases left in between. Here the CDR3 reads CSARAGYSGNTIYF. The CDR3 DNA is TGCAGTGCTAGAGCAGGTTACTCTGGAAACACCATATATTTT.

This clonotype was seen a handful of times. The rearrangement uses TRBV3-1 and TRBJ2-5; D might be TRBD1 (5 bases). Trimming removed 7 bases at V and 3 bases at J, with 15 bases between. The CDR3 loop spans 14 amino acids. Germline V gives CDR1 LGHDT, CDR2 YNNKEL (reference sequence). The CDR3 sequence: CASIPPGPEETQYF. The DNA of the CDR3 is TGTGCCAGCATACCCCCAGGGCCGGAAGAGACCCAGTACTTC.

This chain connects TRBV25-1 to TRBJ1-2; 7 bases agree with TRBD1. Trimming at V came to 11 bases and at J to 4 bases, leaving 13 bases not matched to a gene. Germline values: CDR1 MGHDK, CDR2 SYGVNS. The CDR3 is 14 residues long. CDR3 in amino acids: CAWKGQPQPYGYTF. The DNA of the CDR3 is TGTGCCTGGAAGGGACAGCCTCAACCCTATGGCTACACCTTC.

Turning to this clonotype: One end of the junction does not line up with germline, which may come from a read error. In DNA, the CDR3 is TGTACCACCCGTCGTGGGGGTGGTAACTATGGCTACACCTTC. This sequence encodes CTTRRGGGNYGYTF. The chain employs TRBV24-1 and TRBJ1-2; weak D call: TRBD1 (5 bases). There are 14 residues in the CDR3. Germline values: CDR1 KGHDR, CDR2 SFDVKD.

This rearrangement joins TRBV29-1 to TRBJ2-4, with TRBD1 matching over 9 bases. Germline V gene sequence: CDR1 SQVTM, CDR2 ANQGSEA. The CDR3 is 17 amino acids. The trim removed 1 base at V and 1 base at J, leaving 8 bases unmatched. CDR3 DNA sequence: TGCAGCGTTGAAGGGAGGGTCGACAGGGGGGCCAAAAACATTCAGTACTTC. It yields the protein CSVEGRVDRGAKNIQYF. The full variable domain, its missing parts supplied by reference TRBV29-1 and TRBJ2-4, is SAVISQKPSRDICQRGTSLTIQCQVDSQVTMMFWYRQQPGQSLTLIATANQGSEATYESGFVIDKFPISRPNLTFSTLTVSNMSPEDSSIYLCSVEGRVDRGAKNIQYFGAGTRLSVL.

The chain has TRBV29-1 and TRBJ2-7; TRBD1 is a possible D gene (7 bases). CDR1 SQVTM and CDR2 ANQGSEA come from the germline V gene. CDR3 length: 16 residues. Trimming shortened V by 6 bases and J by 3 bases, and 24 bases separated the two germline ends. For the CDR3, the DNA is TGCAGCGTCCTGACAGGGAACACCGGGGGTAACTACGAGCAGTACTTC. Its protein product is CSVLTGNTGGNYEQYF.

This clonotype was seen at least ten times. The chain joins TRBV20-1 to TRBJ1-1, with a tentative D call TRBD1 (6 bases). This CDR3 has 14 amino acids. CDR1 is DFQATT, CDR2 SNEGSKA, per germline (reference sequence). V lost 3 bases to trimming and J lost 6 bases, with 17 bases between them. CDR3 sequence: CSARLDWTDAEAFF. DNA for the CDR3: TGCAGTGCTAGGCTTGACTGGACAGACGCTGAAGCTTTCTTT.

This clonotype was found many times. This chain connects TRBV20-1 to TRBJ1-2; D gene ambiguous. The CDR3 loop spans 14 amino acids. Between the trimmed V and J ends, which lost 2 bases and 9 bases, there was a span of 19 bases. CDR1 and CDR2 from the germline V gene are DFQATT and SNEGSKA (reference sequence). The CDR3 region is CSARPGVVGDRYTF. The CDR3 DNA is TGCAGTGCTAGACCTGGTGTGGTTGGAGATCGCTACACCTTC.

The chain joins TRBV25-1 to TRBJ2-7; 7 bases are shared with TRBD1. The CDR3 sequence is 14 residues long. The germline CDR1 and CDR2 sequences are MGHDK and SYGVNS. CDR3 bases: TGTGGCGCGCATCACAGGGGAGTGGCCTACGAGCAGTACTTC. Translation: CGAHHRGVAYEQYF.

As DNA, the CDR3 is TGCAGCTTAGCAGAGGACAGCTATGGCTACACCTTC. This codes for CSLAEDSYGYTF. The chain uses TRBV29-1 and TRBJ1-2; a possible D gene is TRBD1 (6 bases). Trimming cost V 8 bases and J 4 bases, with 14 bases left between them. Germline V gene lookup returns CDR1 SQVTM and CDR2 ANQGSEA. This CDR3 spans 12 amino acids.

J is TRBJ2-4 and V is TRBV7-9; weak D call: TRBD1 (6 bases). V was clipped by 3 bases and J by 9 bases, with 12 bases between them. The germline gives CDR1 SEHNR, CDR2 FQNEAQ (reference sequence). This CDR3 spans 13 amino acids. In DNA, the CDR3 is TGTGCCAGCAGCTTTCAGGGGTCGGGCATTCAGTACTTC. Its protein is CASSFQGSGIQYF.

This chain joins TRBV24-1 and TRBJ1-4; 11 bases align to TRBD1. The germline CDR1 and CDR2 sequences are KGHDR and SFDVKD. The CDR3 has 14 residues. V dropped 5 bases and J dropped 6; count of bases not matched to a gene: 1. CDR3 protein: CATSGGQGDEKLFF. The CDR3 DNA is TGTGCCACCAGTGGGGGACAGGGGGATGAAAAACTGTTTTTT.

The rearrangement joins TRBV4-1 to TRBJ1-2; D is unclear. V lost 0 bases to trimming and J lost 8 bases, with 16 bases between them. The CDR3 sequence is 15 residues long. From germline, CDR1 is MGHRA and CDR2 YSYEKL. The CDR3 spells CASSQDVVLQRGYTF. The DNA for the CDR3 is TGCGCCAGCAGCCAAGATGTTGTTCTGCAGCGGGGCTACACCTTC.